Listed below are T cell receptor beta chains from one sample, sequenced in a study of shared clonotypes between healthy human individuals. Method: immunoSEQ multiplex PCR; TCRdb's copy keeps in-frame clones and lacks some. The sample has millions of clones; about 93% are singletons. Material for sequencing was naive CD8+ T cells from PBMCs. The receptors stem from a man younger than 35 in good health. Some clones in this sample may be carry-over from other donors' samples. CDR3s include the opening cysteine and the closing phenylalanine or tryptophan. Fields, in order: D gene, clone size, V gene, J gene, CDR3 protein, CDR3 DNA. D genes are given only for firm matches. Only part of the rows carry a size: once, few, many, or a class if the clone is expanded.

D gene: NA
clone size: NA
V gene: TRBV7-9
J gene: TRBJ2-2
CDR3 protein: CASSFETGGELFF
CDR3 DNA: TGTGCCAGCAGTTTCGAGACGGGCGGGGAGCTGTTTTTT

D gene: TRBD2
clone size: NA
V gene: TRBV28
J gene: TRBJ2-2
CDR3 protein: CASSLLAGAGSGELFF
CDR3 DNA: TGTGCCAGCAGTTTACTAGCGGGGGCGGGGAGCGGGGAGCTGTTTTTT

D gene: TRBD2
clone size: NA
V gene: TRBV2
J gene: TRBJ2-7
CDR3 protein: CATSPGLAGEQYF
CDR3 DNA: TGTGCCACCTCCCCGGGACTAGCAGGCGAGCAGTACTTC

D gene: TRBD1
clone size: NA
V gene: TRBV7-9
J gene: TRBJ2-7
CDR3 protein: CASSHRGTGLSYEQYF
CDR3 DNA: TGTGCCAGCAGCCACCGGGGGACAGGGTTAAGCTACGAGCAGTACTTC

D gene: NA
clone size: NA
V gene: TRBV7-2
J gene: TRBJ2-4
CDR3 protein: CASSGGDIQYF
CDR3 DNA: TGTGCCAGTTCAGGGGGGGACATTCAGTACTTC

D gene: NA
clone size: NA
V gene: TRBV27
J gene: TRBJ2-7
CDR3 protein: CASSFGGLAYEQYF
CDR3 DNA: TGTGCCAGCAGTTTCGGCGGACTTGCCTACGAGCAGTACTTC

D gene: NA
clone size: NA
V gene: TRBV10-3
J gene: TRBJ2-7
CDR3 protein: CAIGNSAYEQYF
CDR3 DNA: TGTGCCATCGGAAACAGTGCCTACGAGCAGTACTTC

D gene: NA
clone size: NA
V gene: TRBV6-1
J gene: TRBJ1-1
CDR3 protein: CASSDRVTEAFF
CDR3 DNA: TGTGCCAGCAGTGACAGGGTTACTGAAGCTTTCTTT

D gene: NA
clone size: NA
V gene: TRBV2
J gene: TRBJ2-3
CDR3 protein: CASSLGTSYPDTQYF
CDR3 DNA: TGTGCCAGCAGCCTCGGGACTTCTTACCCAGATACGCAGTATTTT

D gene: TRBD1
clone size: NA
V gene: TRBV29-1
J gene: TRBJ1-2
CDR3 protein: CSVVRQGAGGYTF
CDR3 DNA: TGCAGCGTTGTACGACAGGGGGCCGGTGGCTACACCTTC

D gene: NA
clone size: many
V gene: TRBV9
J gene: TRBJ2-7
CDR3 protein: CASSPPSYEQYF
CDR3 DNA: TGTGCCAGCAGCCCCCCCTCCTACGAGCAGTACTTC

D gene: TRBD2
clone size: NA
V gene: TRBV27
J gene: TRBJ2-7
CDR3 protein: CASSSQQIPSGDSYEQYF
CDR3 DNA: TGTGCCAGCAGTTCTCAGCAGATCCCTAGCGGGGATTCCTACGAGCAGTACTTC

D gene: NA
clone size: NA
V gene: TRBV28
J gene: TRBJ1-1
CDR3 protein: CASSLLLGGTEAFF
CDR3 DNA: TGTGCCAGCAGTTTACTTCTCGGGGGAACTGAAGCTTTCTTT

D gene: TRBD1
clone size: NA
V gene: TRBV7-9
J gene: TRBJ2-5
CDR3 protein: CASSLPQGALEETQYF
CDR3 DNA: TGTGCCAGCAGCTTACCACAGGGGGCTCTGGAAGAGACCCAGTACTTC

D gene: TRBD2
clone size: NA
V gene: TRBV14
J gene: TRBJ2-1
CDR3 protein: CASSQREVAGYNEQFF
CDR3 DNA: TGTGCCAGCAGCCAGCGGGAGGTAGCGGGTTACAATGAGCAGTTCTTC

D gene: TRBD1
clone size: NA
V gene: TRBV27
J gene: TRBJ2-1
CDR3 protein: CASRLTRDRGNEQFF
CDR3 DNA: TGTGCCAGCAGACTTACCCGGGACAGGGGCAATGAGCAGTTCTTC

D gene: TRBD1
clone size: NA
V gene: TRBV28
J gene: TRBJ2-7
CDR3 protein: CASSSGTGAGEQYF
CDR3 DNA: TGTGCCAGCAGTTCAGGGACAGGGGCGGGAGAGCAGTACTTC

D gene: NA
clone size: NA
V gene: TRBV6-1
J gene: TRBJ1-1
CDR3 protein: CASTHSYEAFF
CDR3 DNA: TGTGCCAGCACCCACTCCTACGAAGCTTTCTTT

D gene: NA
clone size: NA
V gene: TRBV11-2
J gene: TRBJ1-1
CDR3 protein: CASSLGGGRMNTEAFF
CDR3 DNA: TGTGCCAGCAGCTTAGGGGGAGGACGTATGAACACTGAAGCTTTCTTT

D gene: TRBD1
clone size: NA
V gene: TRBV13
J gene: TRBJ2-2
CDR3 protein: CASSHSTGTGGYTGELFF
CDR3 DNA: TGTGCCAGCAGTCACTCAACCGGGACAGGGGGTTACACCGGGGAGCTGTTTTTT

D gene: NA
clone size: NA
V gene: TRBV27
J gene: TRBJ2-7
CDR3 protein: CASSSGHEQYF
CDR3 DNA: TGTGCCAGCAGTAGCGGCCACGAGCAGTACTTC

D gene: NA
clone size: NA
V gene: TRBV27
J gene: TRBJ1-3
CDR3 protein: CASKGFENTIYF
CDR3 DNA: TGTGCCAGCAAAGGATTCGAGAACACCATATATTTT

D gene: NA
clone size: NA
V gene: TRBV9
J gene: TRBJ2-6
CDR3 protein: CASSAARTGSTGANVLTF
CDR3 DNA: TGTGCCAGCAGCGCCGCCAGAACAGGGAGCACTGGGGCCAACGTCCTGACTTTC

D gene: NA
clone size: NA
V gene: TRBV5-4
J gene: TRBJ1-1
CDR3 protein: CASSPPPGAMNTEAFF
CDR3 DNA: TGTGCCAGCAGCCCCCCCCCAGGGGCAATGAACACTGAAGCTTTCTTT

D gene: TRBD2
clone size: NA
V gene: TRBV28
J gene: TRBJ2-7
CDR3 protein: CASSPAASSGIHEQYF
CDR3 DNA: TGTGCCAGCAGTCCTGCGGCGTCTAGCGGGATCCACGAGCAGTACTTC

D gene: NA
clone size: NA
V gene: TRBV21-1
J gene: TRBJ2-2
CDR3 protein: CASSNRGTNTGELFF
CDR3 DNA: TGTGCCAGCAGCAACCGGGGAACTAACACCGGGGAGCTGTTTTTT

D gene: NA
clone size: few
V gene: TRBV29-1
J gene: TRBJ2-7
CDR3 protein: CSVGSYEQYF
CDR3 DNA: TGCAGCGTTGGGTCCTACGAGCAGTACTTC

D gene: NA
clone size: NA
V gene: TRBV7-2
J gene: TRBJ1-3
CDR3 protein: CASSLAGSGNTIYF
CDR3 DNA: TGTGCCAGCAGCTTAGCAGGCTCTGGAAACACCATATATTTT

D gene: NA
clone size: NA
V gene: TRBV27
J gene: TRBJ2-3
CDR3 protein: CASSLWDSTDTQYF
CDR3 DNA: TGTGCCAGCAGTTTATGGGATAGCACAGATACGCAGTATTTT

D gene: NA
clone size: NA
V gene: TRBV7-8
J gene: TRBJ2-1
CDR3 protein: CASRRGGSSYNEQFF
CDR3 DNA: TGTGCCAGCAGACGTGGGGGGAGCTCCTACAATGAGCAGTTCTTC

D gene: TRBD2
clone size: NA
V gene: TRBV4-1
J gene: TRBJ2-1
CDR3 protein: CASSQGGGGAGYVRDEQFF
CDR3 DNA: TGCGCCAGCAGCCAAGGGGGGGGAGGTGCGGGATACGTTCGGGATGAGCAGTTCTTC

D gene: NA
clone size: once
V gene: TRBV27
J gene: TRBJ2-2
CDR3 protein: CASSFGPTGELFF
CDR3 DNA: TGTGCCAGCAGTTTCGGCCCGACCGGGGAGCTGTTTTTT

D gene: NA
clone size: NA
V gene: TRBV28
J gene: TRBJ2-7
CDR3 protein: CASSSIGGSYEQYF
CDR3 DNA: TGTGCCAGCAGTTCCATAGGGGGCTCCTACGAGCAGTACTTC

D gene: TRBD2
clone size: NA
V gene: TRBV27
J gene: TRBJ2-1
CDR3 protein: CASSTPLRTRLRSHEQFF
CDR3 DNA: TGTGCCAGCAGTACACCCCTCCGGACTAGGTTAAGGTCCCATGAGCAGTTCTTC

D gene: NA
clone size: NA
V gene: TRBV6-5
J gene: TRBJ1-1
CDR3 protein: CASSYRVMNTEAFF
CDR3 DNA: TGTGCCAGCAGTTACAGGGTAATGAACACTGAAGCTTTCTTT

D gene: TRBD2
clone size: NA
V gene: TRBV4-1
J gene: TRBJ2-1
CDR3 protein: CASSRLGLAGNNEQFF
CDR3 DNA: TGCGCCAGCAGCCGCCTCGGGCTAGCGGGTAACAATGAGCAGTTCTTC

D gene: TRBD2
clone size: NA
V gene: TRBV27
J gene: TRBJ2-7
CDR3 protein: CASSAVVAGGREQYF
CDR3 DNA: TGTGCCAGCAGTGCCGTGGTAGCGGGAGGGCGGGAGCAGTACTTC

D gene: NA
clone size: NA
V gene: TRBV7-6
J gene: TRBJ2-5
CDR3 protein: CASSEGTGQETQYF
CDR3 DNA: TGTGCCAGCAGCGAGGGGACTGGACAAGAGACCCAGTACTTC

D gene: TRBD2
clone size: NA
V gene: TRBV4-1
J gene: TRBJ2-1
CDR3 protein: CASSAKTSGAPSSYNEQFF
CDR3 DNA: TGCGCCAGCAGCGCGAAGACTAGCGGGGCCCCTAGCTCCTACAATGAGCAGTTCTTC

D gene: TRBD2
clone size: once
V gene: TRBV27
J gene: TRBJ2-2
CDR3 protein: CASHPSWGGVMVTGELFF
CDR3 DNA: TGTGCCAGCCACCCATCTTGGGGGGGAGTAATGGTCACCGGGGAGCTGTTTTTT

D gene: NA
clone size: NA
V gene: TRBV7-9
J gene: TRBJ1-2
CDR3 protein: CASMTFMKGGYTF
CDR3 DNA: TGTGCCAGCATGACTTTTATGAAGGGTGGCTACACCTTC

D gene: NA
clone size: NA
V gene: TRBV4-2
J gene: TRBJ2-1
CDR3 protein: CASSANGQLQFF
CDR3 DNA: TGTGCCAGCAGCGCAAACGGGCAGTTGCAGTTCTTC

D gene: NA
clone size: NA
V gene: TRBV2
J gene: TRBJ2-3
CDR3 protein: CASSDGMRTDTQYF
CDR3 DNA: TGTGCCAGCAGTGACGGAATGCGCACAGATACGCAGTATTTT

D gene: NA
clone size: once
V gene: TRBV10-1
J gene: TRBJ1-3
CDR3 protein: CASSESVEGLSGNTIYF
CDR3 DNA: TGCGCCAGCAGTGAGTCGGTGGAGGGCCTCTCTGGAAACACCATATATTTT

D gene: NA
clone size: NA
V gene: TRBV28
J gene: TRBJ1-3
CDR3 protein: CASSPPREMGNTIYF
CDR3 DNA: TGTGCCAGCAGTCCCCCCCGTGAAATGGGGAACACCATATATTTT

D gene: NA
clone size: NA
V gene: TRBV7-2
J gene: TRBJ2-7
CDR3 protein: CASSPRANPTSYEQYF
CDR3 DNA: TGTGCCAGCAGCCCTCGGGCGAACCCTACCTCCTACGAGCAGTACTTC

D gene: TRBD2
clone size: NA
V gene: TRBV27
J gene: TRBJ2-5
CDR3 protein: CASSLLAGFQETQYF
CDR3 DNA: TGTGCCAGCAGTTTACTAGCGGGGTTCCAAGAGACCCAGTACTTC

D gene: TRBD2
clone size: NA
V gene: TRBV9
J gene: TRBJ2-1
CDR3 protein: CASSIGTSGIDEQFF
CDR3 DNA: TGTGCCAGCAGCATAGGGACTAGCGGGATTGATGAGCAGTTCTTC

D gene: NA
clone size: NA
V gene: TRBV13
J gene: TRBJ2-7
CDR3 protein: CASSLDINSFDEQYF
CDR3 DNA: TGTGCCAGCAGCTTAGATATTAACAGTTTCGACGAGCAGTACTTC

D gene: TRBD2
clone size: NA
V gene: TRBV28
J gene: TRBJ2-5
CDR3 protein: CASSPGSGSLLETQYF
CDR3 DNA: TGTGCCAGCAGCCCGGGCAGCGGGAGCCTGTTGGAGACCCAGTACTTC